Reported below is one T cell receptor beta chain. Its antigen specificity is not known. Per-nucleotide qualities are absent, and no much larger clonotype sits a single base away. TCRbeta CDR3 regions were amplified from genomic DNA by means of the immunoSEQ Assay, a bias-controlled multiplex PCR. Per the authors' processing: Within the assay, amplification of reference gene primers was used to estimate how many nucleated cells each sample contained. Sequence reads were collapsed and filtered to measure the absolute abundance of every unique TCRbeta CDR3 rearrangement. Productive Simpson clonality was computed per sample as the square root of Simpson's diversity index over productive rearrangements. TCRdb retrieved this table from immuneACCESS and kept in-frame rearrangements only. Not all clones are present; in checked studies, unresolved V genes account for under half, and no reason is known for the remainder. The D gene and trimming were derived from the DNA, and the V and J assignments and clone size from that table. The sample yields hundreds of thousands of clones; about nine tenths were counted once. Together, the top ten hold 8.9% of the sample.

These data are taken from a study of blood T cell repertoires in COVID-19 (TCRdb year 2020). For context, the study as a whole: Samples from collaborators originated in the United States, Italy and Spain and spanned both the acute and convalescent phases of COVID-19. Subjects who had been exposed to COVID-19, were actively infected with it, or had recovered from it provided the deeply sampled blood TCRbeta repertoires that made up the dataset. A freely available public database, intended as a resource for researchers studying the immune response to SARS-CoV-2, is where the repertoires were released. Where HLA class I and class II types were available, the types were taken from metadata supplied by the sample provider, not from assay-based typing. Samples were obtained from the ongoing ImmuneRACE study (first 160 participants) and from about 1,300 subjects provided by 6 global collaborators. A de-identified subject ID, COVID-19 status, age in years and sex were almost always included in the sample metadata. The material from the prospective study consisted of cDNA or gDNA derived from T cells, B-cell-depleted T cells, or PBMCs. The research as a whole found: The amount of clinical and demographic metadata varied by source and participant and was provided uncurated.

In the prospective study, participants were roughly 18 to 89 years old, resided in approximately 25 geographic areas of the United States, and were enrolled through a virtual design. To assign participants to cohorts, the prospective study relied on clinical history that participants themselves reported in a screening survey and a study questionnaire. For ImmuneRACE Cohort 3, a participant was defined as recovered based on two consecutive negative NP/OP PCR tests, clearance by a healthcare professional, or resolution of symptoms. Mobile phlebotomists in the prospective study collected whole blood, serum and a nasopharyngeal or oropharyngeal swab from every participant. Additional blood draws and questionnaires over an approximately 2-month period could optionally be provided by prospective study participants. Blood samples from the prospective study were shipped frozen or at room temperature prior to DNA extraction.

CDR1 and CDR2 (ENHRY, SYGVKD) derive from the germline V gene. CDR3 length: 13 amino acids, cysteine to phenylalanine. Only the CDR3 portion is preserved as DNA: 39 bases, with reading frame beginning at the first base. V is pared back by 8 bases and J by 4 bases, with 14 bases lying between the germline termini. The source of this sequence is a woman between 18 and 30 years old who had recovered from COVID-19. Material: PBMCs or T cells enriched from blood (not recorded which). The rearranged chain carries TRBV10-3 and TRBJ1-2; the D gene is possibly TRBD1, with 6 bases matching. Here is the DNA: TGTGCCATCGCAGGGGATCTCGGCTATGGCTACACCTTC. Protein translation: CAIAGDLGYGYTF.